The 21 T cell receptor beta chains listed next were all sequenced from one sample in a study of cytomegalovirus exposure and HLA in healthy donors. The PCR made use of 60 Vbeta and 13 Jbeta primers. Generated by immunoSEQ multiplex PCR, the TCRdb table keeps only in-frame clones and is missing some. This repertoire shows 150,000 to 200,000 clones, more than 85% found once; its top ten account for around 1.5%. Sequencing was done on a sample of PBMCs. Receptor source: a woman under 30 in good health and CMV-seronegative.

The gene calls are TRBV7-2 and TRBJ1-5; D gene unclear. V lost 5 bases and J lost 3, with 8 bases in between. This CDR3 comprises 13 residues. Germline V gene data show CDR1 as SGHTA and CDR2 as FQGNSA. CDR3 sequence reads: CASSGLFNQPQHF. The DNA of the CDR3 is TGTGCCAGCAGCGGACTGTTCAATCAGCCCCAGCATTTT.

This chain links TRBV7-9 with TRBJ2-2; 11 bases fit TRBD1. Germline trimming cut 5 bases from V and 5 bases from J; bases unmatched to any gene: 7. The germline V gene encodes CDR1 SEHNR and CDR2 FQNEAQ (reference sequence). The CDR3 runs 16 residues. The CDR3 reads CASSPRTGGWTGELFF. CDR3 coding DNA: TGTGCCAGCAGCCCTAGGACAGGGGGCTGGACCGGGGAGCTGTTTTTT.

V gene TRBV10-3 combines with J gene TRBJ1-1; 10 bases fit TRBD1. This CDR3 spans 16 amino acids. The V segment lost 6 bases and the J segment 0 bases; nucleotides outside the gene matches: 7. Germline assignment: CDR1 ENHRY and CDR2 SYGVKD. The CDR3 region is CAISGTGVPLNTEAFF. In DNA, the CDR3 is TGTGCCATCAGCGGGACAGGGGTCCCCCTGAACACTGAAGCTTTCTTT.

This clone was recorded once. Here the CDR3 reads CASSLTLTGWIDNGYTF. CDR3 in DNA: TGTGCCAGCAGCTTAACGCTGACAGGGTGGATAGACAATGGCTACACCTTC. The genes are TRBV11-2 and TRBJ1-2, with 7 bases aligning to TRBD1. The CDR3 is 17 residues long. V shed 2 bases, J shed 6 bases, and the junction held 15 bases outside the gene matches. Germline CDR1 SGHAT, CDR2 FQNNGV.

This clone occurred a few times. The V and J genes are TRBV11-3 and TRBJ2-7; the D gene is possibly TRBD1 (5 bases). In germline, CDR1 is SGHNT, CDR2 YENEEA. There are 14 residues in the CDR3. V was shortened by 5 bases and J by 6 bases, with 17 bases between the two germline ends. In DNA, the CDR3 is TGTGCCAGCAGCCTCAGGGCTCGGTCTGGCGAGCAGTACTTC. Amino acid sequence: CASSLRARSGEQYF.

The chain carries TRBV2 and TRBJ1-2; 9 nucleotides match TRBD1. Per germline, CDR1 SNHLY and CDR2 FYNNEI. V dropped 6 bases and J dropped 5; count of bases not matched to a gene: 10. The CDR3 consists of 15 residues. CDR3 loop: CASRETGGGIYGYTF. CDR3 sequence (DNA): TGTGCCAGCAGGGAGACAGGGGGGGGAATATATGGCTACACCTTC.

V and J are TRBV4-1 and TRBJ2-7, with TRBD2 matching over 16 bases. Per germline, CDR1 MGHRA and CDR2 YSYEKL. The CDR3 extends over 19 amino acids. J gave up 0 bases and V 4 bases, and 9 bases lay outside the gene matches. The CDR3: CASSLRGLAGGPISYEQYF. In DNA form, the CDR3 reads TGCGCCAGCAGCCTACGGGGACTAGCGGGAGGGCCTATCTCCTACGAGCAGTACTTC.

DNA for the CDR3: TGCAGCGTTCCGGAGACTAGCGGGGGTCGCACCGGGGAGCTGTTTTTT. Translated: CSVPETSGGRTGELFF. This chain links TRBV29-1 with TRBJ2-2, with 12 bases lining up with TRBD2. CDR3 size: 16 residues. The germline V gene has CDR1 SQVTM and CDR2 ANQGSEA. The V segment lost 5 bases and the J segment 4 bases; nucleotides outside the gene matches: 8.

V and J are TRBV7-3 and TRBJ2-1; 12 bases line up with TRBD2. This CDR3 region has 15 residues. Germline V lookup: CDR1 SGHTA, CDR2 FQGTGA. J was trimmed by 8 bases and V by 5 bases; bases with no gene match: 7. In nucleotides, the CDR3 is TGTGCCAGCAGCCAGACTAGCGGGAGTCAGTATGAGCAGTTCTTC. Amino acids: CASSQTSGSQYEQFF.

The V call is TRBV4-2, the J call TRBJ2-2, with D possibly matching TRBD2 (5 bases). V lost 5 bases and J lost 1, with 8 bases in between. The CDR3 is 14 residues long. Germline assignment: CDR1 LGHNA and CDR2 YNFKEQ. CDR3 protein: CASSDAGNTGELFF. The CDR3 DNA reads TGTGCCAGCAGCGACGCGGGGAACACCGGGGAGCTGTTTTTT.

This chain connects TRBV6-1 to TRBJ1-2; D is possibly TRBD1 (5 bases). Looked up from germline, CDR1 is MNHNS and CDR2 is SASEGT. The length of the CDR3 is 15 residues. Trimming removed 0 bases at V and 8 bases at J, with 16 bases between. CDR3 DNA sequence: TGTGCCAGCAGTGAAGCGCGAAAAGGGGCCGGGGGCTACACCTTC. This translates into CASSEARKGAGGYTF.

This clone was seen just once. The chain employs TRBV30 and TRBJ1-1; weak D call: TRBD1 (6 bases). CDR3 length: 13 amino acids. V was clipped by 0 bases and J by 11 bases, with 16 bases between them. From germline, CDR1 is GTSNPN and CDR2 SVGIG (reference sequence). The CDR3 reads CAWSVRGAGDAFF. CDR3 bases: TGTGCCTGGAGTGTGCGGGGGGCGGGAGATGCTTTCTTT.

The J gene is TRBJ2-7, the V gene TRBV19; 8 bases match TRBD1. V shed 5 bases, J shed 3 bases, and the junction held 12 bases outside the gene matches. The germline V gene encodes CDR1 LNHDA and CDR2 SQIVND (reference sequence). The CDR3 is 16 amino acids. The CDR3 loop reads CASSASIWDRFYEQYF. The DNA for the CDR3 is TGTGCCAGTAGTGCCTCCATTTGGGACAGGTTCTACGAGCAGTACTTC.

The genes are TRBV4-1 and TRBJ2-2; 9 bases fit TRBD1. The CDR3 totals 15 residues. Germline CDR1 is MGHRA and CDR2 is YSYEKL. J lost 9 bases, V lost 1 base, and 6 bases had no gene match. The CDR3 DNA sequence: TGCGCCAGCAGCCAAGCCACGGGACAGGGCAGGGAGCTGTTTTTT. Translated: CASSQATGQGRELFF.

V and J are TRBV6-1 and TRBJ2-2, with 7 bases identical to TRBD2. The J segment lost 6 bases and the V segment lost 5 bases, leaving 3 bases of the junction unmatched. CDR1 is MNHNS, CDR2 SASEGT, per germline. The CDR3 is 13 amino acids. The CDR3 loop reads CASSRAGAGELFF. The CDR3 DNA is TGTGCCAGCAGTCGTGCGGGAGCCGGGGAGCTGTTTTTT.

The V call is TRBV25-1, the J call TRBJ2-5; D gene uncertain. CDR1 and CDR2 from the germline V gene are MGHDK and SYGVNS. CDR3 length equals 11 residues. V shed 3 bases and J shed 5 bases, with 4 bases lying between them. CDR3 DNA: TGTGCCAGCAGTGACTTGGAGACCCAGTACTTC. This codes for CASSDLETQYF.

This clone was seen just once. The V and J genes are TRBV28 and TRBJ1-2, with no clear D. Germline V gene lookup returns CDR1 MDHEN and CDR2 SYDVKM. The CDR3 length is 16 residues. V lost 6 bases and J 7 bases, leaving 24 bases between the germline ends. The chain's CDR3 is CASRGTALSRGGGYTF. The DNA for the CDR3 is TGTGCCAGCAGAGGCACAGCTTTAAGTAGAGGAGGTGGCTACACCTTC.

The chain has TRBV30 and TRBJ1-2, with TRBD1 matching over 9 bases. The CDR3 has 14 amino acids. In germline, CDR1 is GTSNPN, CDR2 SVGIG (reference sequence). V dropped 1 base and J dropped 4; count of bases not matched to a gene: 4. Written as DNA, the CDR3 is TGTGCCTGGAGTGGACAGGGGGTTATCTATGGCTACACCTTC. This sequence encodes CAWSGQGVIYGYTF.

This clone was detected a few times. V is TRBV7-9 and J is TRBJ1-1; 8 nucleotides line up with TRBD1. Germline-derived CDR1 and CDR2 are SEHNR and FQNEAQ (reference sequence). J was trimmed by 3 bases and V by 5 bases; bases with no gene match: 2. CDR3 length equals 13 residues. The CDR3 sequence: CASSPTGDTEAFF. In nucleotides, the CDR3 is TGTGCCAGCAGCCCGACAGGGGACACTGAAGCTTTCTTT.

Note on this clone: Sequence at one end of the junction differs from germline and may be a read error. The sample carries other DNA sequences with the same CDR3. V and J are TRBV15 and TRBJ1-5; D is unresolved. The CDR3 loop spans 14 amino acids. Germline V lookup: CDR1 LNHNV, CDR2 YYDKDF (reference sequence). CDR3 sequence reads: CATSRDPSNQPQHF. The DNA of the CDR3 is TGTGCCACCAGCAGAGATCCTAGCAACCAGCCTCAGCATTTT. Combining the CDR3 with reference TRBV15 and TRBJ1-5 gives the whole variable domain DAMVIQNPRYQVTQFGKPVTLSCSQTLNHNVMYWYQQKSSQAPKLLFHYYDKDFNNEADTPDNFQSRRPNTSFCFLDIRSPGLGDTAMYLCATSRDPSNQPQHFGDGTRLSIL.

This CDR3 reads CASSARVLLEAFF. CDR3 bases: TGTGCCAGCAGCGCCAGGGTCCTCCTTGAAGCTTTCTTT. This sequence joins TRBV7-2 and TRBJ1-1; D perhaps matches TRBD1 (5 bases). The V and J ends lost 5 bases and 7 bases respectively, with 14 bases between them. Germline V gives CDR1 SGHTA, CDR2 FQGNSA. This CDR3 is built from 13 residues.